The present T cell receptor beta chain was sequenced within a study of T-cell memory formation after mild COVID-19. Study summary: Among the donors, TCR clusters were largely specific to each donor. Study-wide results and limits: Researchers found some responding clones in pre-infection memory, a sign that cross-reactive memory joined.

This CDR3 region has 13 residues. From germline, CDR1 is DFQATT and CDR2 SNEGSKA (reference sequence). A 5'RACE reaction primed in the constant segment made cDNA libraries of TCR alpha and TCR beta, and these carried sample barcodes and UMIs. TCRdb re-called the 5' RACE reads with MiXCR, one entry per CDR3 protein. The data show approximately 250,000 distinct CDR3 sequences, roughly 17% seen once. Note on this clonotype: The antigen remains undetermined. At one end the junction does not follow the germline gene, possibly because of a read error.

The TCR originated in a man between 18 and 35 years old who had mild COVID-19 (a few samples of this study predate the infection). Cell type and time point are not known. The material sequenced was PBMCs or a T cell subset sorted from them (not recorded which). The rearrangement joins TRBV20-1 to TRBJ1-2, with 8 positions matching TRBD1. The CDR3 nucleotides read TGCAGTGCTAGTATCCCAGGGGGCTATGACTACACCTTC. Translation gives CSASIPGGYDYTF.